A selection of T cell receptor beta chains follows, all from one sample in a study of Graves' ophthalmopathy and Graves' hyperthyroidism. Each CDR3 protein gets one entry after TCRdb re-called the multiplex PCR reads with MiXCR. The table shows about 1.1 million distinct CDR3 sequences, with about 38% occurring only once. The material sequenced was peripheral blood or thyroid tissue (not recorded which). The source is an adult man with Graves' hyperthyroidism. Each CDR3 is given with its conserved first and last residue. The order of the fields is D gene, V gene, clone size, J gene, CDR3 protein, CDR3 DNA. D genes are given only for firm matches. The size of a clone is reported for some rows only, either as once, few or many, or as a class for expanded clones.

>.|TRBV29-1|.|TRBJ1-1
CSDRTAAEAFF
TGCAGCGACAGGACAGCAGCTGAAGCTTTCTTT
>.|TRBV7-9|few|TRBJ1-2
CASSSDKRGYTF
TGTGCCAGCAGCTCGGACAAGCGAGGCTACACCTTC
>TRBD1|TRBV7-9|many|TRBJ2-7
CASSLDRDWNEQYF
TGTGCCAGCAGCTTGGACAGGGATTGGAACGAGCAGTACTTC
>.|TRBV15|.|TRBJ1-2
CATSRDGVASDYGYTF
TGTGCCACCAGCAGAGATGGTGTGGCATCCGACTATGGCTACACCTTC
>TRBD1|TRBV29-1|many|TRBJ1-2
CSVDQGQGGYGYTF
TGCAGCGTTGACCAGGGACAGGGAGGCTATGGCTACACCTTC
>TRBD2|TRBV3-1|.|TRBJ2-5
CASSQEYGASGLQETQYF
TGTGCCAGCAGCCAAGAGTACGGGGCTAGCGGGCTTCAAGAGACCCAGTACTTC
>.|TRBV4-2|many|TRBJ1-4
CASSQDIGDGATNEKLFF
TGTGCCAGCAGCCAAGATATCGGGGATGGAGCAACTAATGAAAAACTGTTTTTT
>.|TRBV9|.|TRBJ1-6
CASSVATASDSPLHF
TGTGCCAGCAGCGTAGCCACAGCCTCAGATTCACCCCTCCACTTT
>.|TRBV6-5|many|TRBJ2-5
CASSYAAGLQETQYF
TGTGCCAGCAGTTACGCGGCAGGGTTACAAGAGACCCAGTACTTC
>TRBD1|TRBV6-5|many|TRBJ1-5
CASRQRDREGQPQHF
TGTGCCAGCAGGCAACGGGACAGGGAGGGTCAGCCCCAGCATTTT
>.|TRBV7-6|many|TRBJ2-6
CASSAAASSGANVLTF
TGTGCCAGCAGCGCAGCGGCCTCCTCTGGGGCCAACGTCCTGACTTTC
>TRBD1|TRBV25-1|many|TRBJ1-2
CASQHQGVYGYTF
TGTGCCAGCCAACATCAGGGGGTCTATGGCTACACCTTC
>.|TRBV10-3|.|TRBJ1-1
CAISWGSQGFFNTEAFF
TGTGCCATCAGTTGGGGAAGTCAGGGCTTTTTTAACACTGAAGCTTTCTTT
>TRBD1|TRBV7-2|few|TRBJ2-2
CASSYSRGSTGELFF
TGTGCCAGCAGTTACAGCAGGGGGAGTACCGGGGAGCTGTTTTTT
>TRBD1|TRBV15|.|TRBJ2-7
CATSRDWRQGPYEQYF
TGTGCCACCAGCAGAGATTGGCGACAGGGACCCTACGAGCAGTACTTC
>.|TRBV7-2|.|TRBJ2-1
CASGRDGSYNERFF
TGTGCCAGCGGACGGGACGGCTCCTACAATGAGCGGTTCTTC
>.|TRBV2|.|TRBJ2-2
CASKAGANTGELFF
TGTGCCAGCAAGGCAGGGGCGAACACCGGGGAGCTGTTTTTT
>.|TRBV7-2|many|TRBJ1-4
CASSANGLLGHEKLFF
TGTGCCAGCAGCGCAAACGGACTGCTCGGACATGAAAAACTGTTTTTT
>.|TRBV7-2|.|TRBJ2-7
CTSSLAIFYEQYF
TGTACCAGCAGCTTAGCAATCTTCTACGAGCAGTACTTC
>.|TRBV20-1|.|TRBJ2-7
CSARFRDEQYF
TGCAGTGCTAGATTTCGGGATGAGCAGTACTTC
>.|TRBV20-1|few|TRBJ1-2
CSARIPEGGSRANYGYTF
TGCAGTGCTAGAATCCCCGAGGGGGGCTCTAGAGCTAACTATGGCTACACCTTC
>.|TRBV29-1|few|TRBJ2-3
CSGDHGYTQYF
TGCAGCGGAGACCACGGATATACGCAGTATTTT
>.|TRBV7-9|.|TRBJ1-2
CASSSDYRVGYTF
TGTGCCAGCAGCTCCGACTACAGGGTAGGCTACACCTTC
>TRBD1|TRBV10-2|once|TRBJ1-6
CAITDRVNNSPPHF
TGCGCCATCACGGACAGGGTGAATAATTCACCCCCCCACTTT
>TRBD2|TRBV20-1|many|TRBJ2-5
CSASGGGRGETQYF
TGCAGTGCCAGCGGGGGGGGGCGTGGGGAGACCCAGTACTTC
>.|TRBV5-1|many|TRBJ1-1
CASSLQGAGRDEAFF
TGCGCCAGCAGCTTGCAGGGCGCGGGGAGAGATGAAGCTTTCTTT
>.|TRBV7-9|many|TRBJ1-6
CASSLGTGFGSPLHF
TGTGCCAGCAGCTTAGGGACGGGCTTTGGGTCACCCCTCCACTTT
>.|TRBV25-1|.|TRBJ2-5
CASATGQEYQETQYF
TGTGCCAGCGCAACGGGACAAGAGTACCAAGAGACCCAGTACTTC
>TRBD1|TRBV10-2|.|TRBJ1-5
CAGTGINQPQHF
TGCGCCGGGACAGGGATAAATCAGCCCCAGCATTTT
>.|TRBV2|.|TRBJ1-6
CASRETPGDNSPLHF
TGTGCCAGCCGGGAGACCCCCGGAGATAATTCACCCCTCCACTTT
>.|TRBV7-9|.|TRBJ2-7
CASSMSAATSYEQYF
TGTGCCAGTAGTATGTCTGCCGCCACCTCCTACGAGCAGTACTTC
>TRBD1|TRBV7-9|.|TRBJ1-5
CASSYDRDGTQHF
TGTGCCAGCAGCTACGACAGGGACGGCACGCAGCATTTT
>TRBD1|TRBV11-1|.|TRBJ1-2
CASSAYRGNYGYTF
TGTGCCAGCAGCGCATACAGGGGAAACTATGGCTACACCTTC
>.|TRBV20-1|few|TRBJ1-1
CSAPDSRNTEAFF
TGCAGTGCCCCAGACAGCAGGAACACTGAAGCTTTCTTT
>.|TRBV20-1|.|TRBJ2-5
CSASHTGTADQYF
TGCAGTGCTAGCCACACCGGGACGGCGGACCAGTACTTC
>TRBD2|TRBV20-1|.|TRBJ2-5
CSALAVVAGETQYF
TGCAGTGCCCTAGCGGTGGTAGCAGGAGAGACCCAGTACTTC
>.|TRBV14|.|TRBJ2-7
CASSQGRGSFKYEQYF
TGTGCCAGCAGCCAAGGTCGTGGAAGCTTTAAATACGAGCAGTACTTC
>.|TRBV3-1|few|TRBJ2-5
CASRLGTAQETQYF
TGTGCCAGCAGACTCGGGACGGCCCAAGAGACCCAGTACTTC
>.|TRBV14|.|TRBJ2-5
CASSHDTGTPGSVGYF
TGTGCCAGCAGCCATGACACCGGGACCCCCGGGTCAGTGGGGTACTTC
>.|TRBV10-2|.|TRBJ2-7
CASSGVRTYEQYF
TGCGCCAGCAGTGGGGTTAGGACCTACGAGCAGTACTTC
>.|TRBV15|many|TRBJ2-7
CATSGLDSPRYEQYF
TGTGCCACCAGCGGATTGGACAGCCCCAGGTACGAGCAGTACTTC
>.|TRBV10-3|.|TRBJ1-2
CASFIGVSGYTF
TGTGCTAGTTTTATCGGGGTTAGTGGCTACACCTTC
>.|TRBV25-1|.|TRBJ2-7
CASSVATSTGELYF
TGTGCCAGCAGCGTAGCTACGTCGACCGGGGAGCTGTACTTC
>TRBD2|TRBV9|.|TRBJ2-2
CASSVGAGVPGELFF
TGTGCCAGCAGCGTAGGGGCGGGAGTTCCCGGGGAGCTGTTTTTT
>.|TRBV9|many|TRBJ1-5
CASSVTGEDQPQHF
TGTGCCAGCAGCGTTACTGGAGAGGATCAGCCCCAGCATTTT
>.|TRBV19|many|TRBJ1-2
CASTGIKGYTF
TGTGCCAGTACCGGAATTAAAGGCTACACCTTC
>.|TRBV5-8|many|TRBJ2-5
CASSLDWGETQYF
TGTGCCAGCAGCTTGGATTGGGGTGAGACCCAGTACTTC
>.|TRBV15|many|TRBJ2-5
CATSRDRETQYF
TGTGCCACCAGCAGAGATCGTGAGACCCAGTACTTC
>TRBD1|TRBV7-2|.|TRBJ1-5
CASWQGAGQPQHF
TGTGCCAGCTGGCAGGGGGCCGGTCAGCCCCAGCATTTT
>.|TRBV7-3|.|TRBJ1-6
CASSPGPNSPLHF
TGTGCCAGCAGCCCCGGCCCCAATTCACCCCTCCACTTT
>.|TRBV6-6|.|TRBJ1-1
CASSYSTGRFMYTEAFF
TGTGCCAGCAGTTACTCGACAGGAAGGTTCATGTATACTGAAGCTTTCTTT
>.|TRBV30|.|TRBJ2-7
CAWSRYRTDPGEQYF
TGTGCCTGGAGCAGATACCGGACAGACCCAGGCGAGCAGTACTTC
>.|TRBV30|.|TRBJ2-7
CAWSVGDTYEQYF
TGTGCCTGGAGTGTTGGCGATACCTACGAGCAGTACTTC
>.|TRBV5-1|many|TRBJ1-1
CASSPTQGRKTEAFF
TGCGCCAGCAGCCCGACCCAGGGGAGAAAGACTGAAGCTTTCTTT
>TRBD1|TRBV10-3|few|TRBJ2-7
CASAGDSHEQYF
TGTGCCAGTGCAGGGGACAGCCACGAGCAGTACTTC
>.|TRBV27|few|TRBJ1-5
CASSSGEFNQPQHF
TGTGCCAGCAGTTCGGGGGAATTCAATCAGCCCCAGCATTTT
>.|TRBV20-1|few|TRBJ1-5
CSATLSSVNQPQHF
TGCAGTGCCACCCTTTCTTCCGTTAATCAGCCCCAGCATTTT
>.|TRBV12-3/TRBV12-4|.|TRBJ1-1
CASSYRTSGAFF
TGTGCCAGCAGTTATCGGACGTCTGGAGCTTTCTTT
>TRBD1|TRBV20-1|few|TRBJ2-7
CSTAPKGQGHEQYF
TGCAGTACCGCCCCCAAGGGACAGGGCCACGAGCAGTACTTC